Below, 30 T cell receptor beta chains from the same sample are listed, as sequenced in a study of control samples from healthy donors and cancer patients. Here immunoSEQ multiplex PCR was the method, and the copy in TCRdb shows in-frame clones only, minus some. The sample lists about 130,000 clones, about 95% seen once, with less than 4.5% in the top ten. The sequencing sample was made of blood. The origin of the receptors is a man aged 25-45 years in good health.

This clone occurred once. The chain uses TRBV4-3 and TRBJ2-2; TRBD2 agrees at 12 bases. The V gene end was trimmed by 4 bases and the J gene end by 4 bases; junction bases not matched to a gene: 1. Looked up from germline, CDR1 is LGHNA and CDR2 is YSLEER. The CDR3 runs to 15 residues. Here the CDR3 reads CASSPGLAGTGELFF. The CDR3 nucleotides are TGCGCCAGCAGCCCGGGACTAGCGGGCACCGGGGAGCTGTTTTTT.

The V call is TRBV29-1, the J call TRBJ2-5; maybe TRBD2 (6 bases). The ends were cut back, 3 bases at V and 0 bases at J, with 20 bases in the middle. Germline CDR1 reads SQVTM; CDR2 reads ANQGSEA. The CDR3 totals 17 residues. The CDR3 protein is CSVDVLTRERDQETQYF. The CDR3 DNA sequence: TGCAGCGTTGATGTGTTAACCCGAGAGCGGGACCAAGAGACCCAGTACTTC.

The chain is built from TRBV18 and TRBJ1-3; TRBD1 might be the D (5 bases). Trimming took off 4 bases at V and 2 bases at J, with 12 bases between the two ends. The germline V gene encodes CDR1 KGHSH and CDR2 LQKENI. This CDR3 comprises 15 residues. For the CDR3, the DNA is TGTGCCAGCTCACGGACGGGGGGGACTGGAAACACCATATATTTT. Residues: CASSRTGGTGNTIYF.

The chain couples TRBV6-6 to TRBJ1-1; 9 bases map to TRBD1. Germline CDR1 and CDR2: MNHNY and SVGAGI (reference sequence). Losses at the gene ends were 4 bases for V and 0 bases for J; bases not matched to a gene: 3. The length of the CDR3 is 15 residues. Here the CDR3 DNA reads TGTGCCAGCAGTTCAACAGGGGGCCTGAACACTGAAGCTTTCTTT. It specifies CASSSTGGLNTEAFF.

This chain joins TRBV19 and TRBJ1-5, with D possibly being TRBD1 (6 bases). V was clipped by 7 bases and J by 9 bases, with 16 bases between them. The CDR3 totals 13 residues. Germline CDR1 LNHDA, CDR2 SQIVND (reference sequence). CDR3 protein: CASTPRGALPQHF. DNA for the CDR3: TGTGCCAGTACCCCCAGGGGCGCTCTGCCCCAGCATTTT. Based on the CDR3 plus reference TRBV19 and TRBJ1-5, the full variable domain is DGGITQSPKYLFRKEGQNVTLSCEQNLNHDAMYWYRQDPGQGLRLIYYSQIVNDFQKGDIAEGYSVSREKKESFPLTVTSAQKNPTAFYLCASTPRGALPQHFGDGTRLSIL.

The chain joins TRBV28 to TRBJ1-5, with D possibly matching TRBD1 (5 bases). Germline values: CDR1 MDHEN, CDR2 SYDVKM. CDR3 length equals 15 residues. V lost 5 bases and J 2 bases, leaving 13 bases between the germline ends. The CDR3 here is CASSGPRRGNQPQHF. In DNA, the CDR3 is TGTGCCAGCAGTGGGCCACGCAGGGGCAATCAGCCCCAGCATTTT.

The chain recombines TRBV9 with TRBJ2-1, with 8 nucleotides matching TRBD1. Germline values: CDR1 SGDLS, CDR2 YYNGEE. The CDR3 is 15 amino acids. Trimming took 4 bases from V and 2 from J; bases not matched to a gene: 5. The CDR3 region is CASSQDRAAYNEQFF. The CDR3 bases are TGTGCCAGCAGCCAGGACAGGGCTGCCTACAATGAGCAGTTCTTC. Variable domain in full (rest from reference TRBV9 and TRBJ2-1): DSGVTQTPKHLITATGQRVTLRCSPRSGDLSVYWYQQSLDQGLQFLIQYYNGEERAKGNILERFSAQQFPDLHSELNLSSLELGDSALYFCASSQDRAAYNEQFFGPGTRLTVL.

The rearrangement joins TRBV7-8 to TRBJ1-1; no clear D gene. Trimming removed 5 bases from V and 6 bases from J, with 19 bases in between. The CDR3 covers 15 residues. From germline, CDR1 is SGHVS and CDR2 FQNEAQ. This CDR3 reads CASSEALGSPAEAFF. The CDR3 nucleotides are TGTGCCAGCAGCGAAGCCTTGGGGTCCCCGGCTGAAGCTTTCTTT.

This chain joins TRBV5-1 and TRBJ2-7, with D perhaps matching TRBD1 (5 bases). V was cut by 4 bases and J by 2 bases, with 13 bases left in between. The CDR3 sequence is 14 residues long. CDR1 SGHRS and CDR2 YFSETQ come from the germline V gene. CDR3 sequence: CASSPEGAAYEQYF. DNA of the CDR3: TGCGCCAGCAGCCCAGAAGGGGCCGCCTACGAGCAGTACTTC.

This chain uses TRBV4-3 with TRBJ2-3, with D perhaps TRBD1 or TRBD2 (5 bases each). This CDR3 is 15 amino acids long. Trimming shortened V by 1 base and J by 8 bases, and 16 bases separated the two germline ends. Per germline, CDR1 LGHNA and CDR2 YSLEER. CDR3 DNA sequence: TGCGCCAGCAGCCAAGGGGACGGGGCTGGGGGTACGCAGTATTTT. Translation gives CASSQGDGAGGTQYF.

This rearrangement joins TRBV5-5 to TRBJ2-1; unclear D gene. Germline CDR1 reads SGHKS; CDR2 reads YYEKEE (reference sequence). CDR3 length: 13 amino acids. Trimming cost V 1 base and J 4 bases, with 6 bases left between them. CDR3 nucleotides: TGTGCCAGCAGCTTGACCGAGTACAATGAGCAGTTCTTC. Translation: CASSLTEYNEQFF. Combining the CDR3 with reference TRBV5-5 and TRBJ2-1 gives the whole variable domain DAGVTQSPTHLIKTRGQQVTLRCSPISGHKSVSWYQQVLGQGPQFIFQYYEKEERGRGNFPDRFSARQFPNYSSELNVNALLLGDSALYLCASSLTEYNEQFFGPGTRLTVL.

A remark on this clone: A far larger clone is one base from this, pointing to a likely read error. Within the sample, other DNA sequences also encode this same CDR3. The chain uses TRBV6-5 and TRBJ1-1, with D hard to call. Germline V CDR1 and CDR2: MNHEY, SVGAGI. The CDR3 sequence is 11 residues long. Trimming pared 9 bases from V and 0 bases from J, leaving 5 bases between. CDR3 in amino acids: CASRMNTEAFF. The CDR3 bases are TGTGCCAGTAGGATGAACACTGAAGCTTTCTTT.

The rearrangement joins TRBV28 to TRBJ1-1, with TRBD1 as a possible D gene (5 bases). There are 15 residues in the CDR3. Between the trimmed V and J ends, which lost 5 bases and 10 bases, there was a span of 23 bases. Per germline, CDR1 MDHEN and CDR2 SYDVKM. CDR3 bases: TGTGCCAGCAGTCCCCCCCGGGACCCCCGTTTCCGAGCTTTCTTT. Its protein is CASSPPRDPRFRAFF.

This chain joins TRBV7-9 and TRBJ2-2; the D is unclear. The CDR3 spans 13 residues. Germline assignment: CDR1 SEHNR and CDR2 FQNEAQ (reference sequence). The germline V and J ends were trimmed by 3 bases and 1 base, with 3 bases remaining between them. The CDR3 loop is CASSFMNTGELFF. The CDR3 DNA is TGTGCCAGCAGCTTTATGAACACCGGGGAGCTGTTTTTT.

The genes are TRBV6-6 and TRBJ2-7; TRBD1 aligns across 7 bases. The germline gives CDR1 MNHNY, CDR2 SVGAGI (reference sequence). The CDR3 covers 14 residues. J was trimmed by 2 bases and V by 6 bases; bases with no gene match: 7. CDR3 amino acids: CASSLTGDAYEQYF. The CDR3 region has the DNA TGTGCCAGCAGCCTTACAGGGGATGCCTACGAGCAGTACTTC.

The chain recombines TRBV28 with TRBJ1-2; no firm D call. Germline loops: CDR1 MDHEN, CDR2 SYDVKM. The length of the CDR3 is 15 residues. The V and J ends lost 6 bases and 2 bases respectively, with 16 bases between them. The CDR3 nucleotides read TGTGCCAGCAGCCCGAGCCCTAGACGGAACTATGGCTACACCTTC. Translated, it gives CASSPSPRRNYGYTF.

This sequence joins TRBV7-2 and TRBJ1-1; D is unresolved. Per the germline V gene, CDR1 is SGHTA and CDR2 is FQGNSA. The V gene lost 1 base and the J gene lost 1 base, with 13 bases spanning the gap. This CDR3 has 16 amino acids. This CDR3 reads CASSLGTTVGNTEAFF. The CDR3 DNA follows: TGTGCCAGCAGCTTAGGGACTACAGTGGGGAACACTGAAGCTTTCTTT.

The chain uses TRBV4-3 and TRBJ2-2; the match to TRBD1 covers 7 bases. The CDR3 is 17 residues long. Germline V gene sequence: CDR1 LGHNA, CDR2 YSLEER. The junction had 8 bases not matched to a gene; V was cut back by 0 bases and J by 4 bases. CDR3 residues: CASSQDQTGASTGELFF. The CDR3 nucleotides are TGCGCCAGCAGCCAAGATCAAACAGGGGCGAGCACCGGGGAGCTGTTTTTT.

The chain uses TRBV6-1 and TRBJ2-3; D unclear. The CDR3 is 15 amino acids. Germline V CDR1 and CDR2: MNHNS, SASEGT. The V end lost 1 base, the J end lost 2 bases, and 10 bases lay between the germline ends. The chain's CDR3 is CASSEVGRFTDTQYF. In nucleotides, the CDR3 is TGTGCCAGCAGTGAAGTCGGCAGGTTCACAGATACGCAGTATTTT.

The chain uses TRBV6-6 and TRBJ1-6; weak D call: TRBD1 (5 bases). The CDR3 is 14 residues long. The germline CDR1 and CDR2 sequences are MNHNY and SVGAGI (reference sequence). V was clipped by 10 bases and J by 8 bases, with 18 bases between them. CDR3 coding DNA: TGTGCCACACGGTCCGGGACGGACTATTCACCCCTCCACTTT. It specifies CATRSGTDYSPLHF.

This chain uses TRBV10-3 with TRBJ1-6; 9 bases are a match to TRBD1. Per germline, CDR1 ENHRY and CDR2 SYGVKD. This CDR3 is built from 15 residues. The J segment lost 4 bases and the V segment lost 9 bases, leaving 7 bases of the junction unmatched. The CDR3: CAIAAGTGYNSPLHF. CDR3 sequence (DNA): TGTGCCATTGCCGCCGGGACAGGGTATAATTCACCCCTCCACTTT.

The genes are TRBV11-1 and TRBJ1-2, with a possible D match to TRBD1 (6 bases). Per the germline V gene, CDR1 is SGHAT and CDR2 is FQDESV (reference sequence). V lost 4 bases to trimming and J lost 8 bases, with 20 bases between them. CDR3 size: 15 residues. The CDR3 here is CASSSGRGPSGGYTF. DNA of the CDR3: TGTGCCAGCAGCTCAGGTCGGGGGCCCTCTGGGGGCTACACCTTC. The variable domain in full, completed from reference TRBV11-1 and TRBJ1-2, reads EAEVAQSPRYKITEKSQAVAFWCDPISGHATLYWYRQILGQGPELLVQFQDESVVDDSQLPKDRFSAERLKGVDSTLKIQPAELGDSAMYLCASSSGRGPSGGYTFGSGTRLTVV.

The V and J genes are TRBV28 and TRBJ1-5; D ambiguous. This CDR3 spans 12 amino acids. Per the germline V gene, CDR1 is MDHEN and CDR2 is SYDVKM. The V end lost 6 bases, the J end lost 3 bases, and 6 bases lay between the germline ends. The CDR3 DNA sequence: TGTGCCAGCAGCCGGGACAATCAGCCCCAGCATTTT. It encodes CASSRDNQPQHF. Full variable domain (rest looked up from reference TRBV28 and TRBJ1-5): DVKVTQSSRYLVKRTGEKVFLECVQDMDHENMFWYRQDPGLGLRLIYFSYDVKMKEKGDIPEGYSVSREKKERFSLILESASTNQTSMYLCASSRDNQPQHFGDGTRLSIL.

The chain links TRBV7-2 to TRBJ1-5; D uncertain. V shed 1 base and J shed 3 bases, with 13 bases lying between them. This CDR3 has 16 residues. CDR1 is SGHTA, CDR2 FQGNSA, per germline. The CDR3 region is CASSLVSGLVNQPQHF. CDR3 nucleotide sequence: TGTGCCAGCAGCTTAGTATCGGGGTTGGTCAATCAGCCCCAGCATTTT.

This clone was recorded only once. J is TRBJ2-2 and V is TRBV24-1; 8 positions agree with TRBD2. The V gene end was trimmed by 9 bases and the J gene end by 1 base; junction bases not matched to a gene: 3. Germline-derived CDR1 and CDR2 are KGHDR and SFDVKD. This CDR3 region has 14 residues. As DNA, the CDR3 is TGTGCCACCGGGACTAGTTGGAACACCGGGGAGCTGTTTTTT. This translates into CATGTSWNTGELFF.

The chain employs TRBV7-2 and TRBJ1-1; D is undetermined. V dropped 2 bases and J dropped 1 base, with 5 bases sitting between them. This CDR3 spans 13 amino acids. CDR1 and CDR2 (germline): SGHTA, FQGNSA. The CDR3 nucleotides are TGTGCCAGCAGCTTACAGTCGAACACTGAAGCTTTCTTT. It is translated as CASSLQSNTEAFF. Filled out from reference TRBV7-2 and TRBJ1-1, the complete variable domain reads GAGVSQSPSNKVTEKGKDVELRCDPISGHTALYWYRQSLGQGLEFLIYFQGNSAPDKSGLPSDRFSAERTGGSVSTLTIQRTQQEDSAVYLCASSLQSNTEAFFGQGTRLTVV.

The genes are TRBV9 and TRBJ2-1; a possible D gene is TRBD1 (5 bases). Germline V CDR1 and CDR2: SGDLS, YYNGEE. The CDR3 has 15 amino acids. The V end was cut by 2 bases, the J end by 9 bases, with 18 bases between. The CDR3 nucleotides read TGTGCCAGCAGCGTCCAGGGCAGTGGAGTCAGTGAGCAGTTCTTC. Its protein is CASSVQGSGVSEQFF.

V gene TRBV18 combines with J gene TRBJ2-2, with D tentatively TRBD2 (5 bases). V lost 8 bases, J lost 0 bases, and 16 bases lay in between. Germline values: CDR1 KGHSH, CDR2 LQKENI. This CDR3 comprises 16 residues. The CDR3 DNA sequence: TGTGCCAGCCCTGACCCGGGAAACTCGAACACCGGGGAGCTGTTTTTT. Amino acid sequence: CASPDPGNSNTGELFF.

The rearrangement joins TRBV9 to TRBJ2-3; weak D call: TRBD2 (6 bases). The CDR3 runs 13 residues. Trimming took 2 bases from V and 6 from J, leaving 10 bases between them. Germline assignment: CDR1 SGDLS and CDR2 YYNGEE. The CDR3 DNA sequence: TGTGCCAGCAGCGTCGGGGGATCGGATACGCAGTATTTT. Translating gives CASSVGGSDTQYF.

The V and J genes are TRBV30 and TRBJ2-3, with D perhaps matching TRBD2 (6 bases). V lost 0 bases, J lost 6 bases, and 19 bases lay in between. The CDR3 length is 16 residues. The germline CDR1 and CDR2 sequences are GTSNPN and SVGIG (reference sequence). The CDR3 region has the DNA TGTGCCTGGAGTGTACCTAGCGAAGGTGGGGAGGATACGCAGTATTTT. Residues: CAWSVPSEGGEDTQYF. The full variable domain, rest sourced from reference TRBV30 and TRBJ2-3, is SQTIHQWPATLVQPVGSPLSLECTVEGTSNPNLYWYRQAAGRGLQLLFYSVGIGQISSEVPQNLSASRPQDRQFILSSKKLLLSDSGFYLCAWSVPSEGGEDTQYFGPGTRLTVL.